Included here is one T cell receptor beta chain sequence, with context. This same CDR3 is encoded by further DNA sequences in the sample. Every patient had relapsed following autologous stem cell transplantation, and cohorts differed in brentuximab vedotin exposure. This entry is derived from a study of PD-1 blockade in classical Hodgkin lymphoma. Generated by immunoSEQ multiplex PCR, the TCRdb table keeps only in-frame clones and is missing some. Among 13,000 or so clones listed, around 80% were seen once. This CDR3 contains 15 residues. CDR1 SGDLS and CDR2 YYNGEE come from the germline V gene. V dropped 3 bases and J dropped 2 bases, with 12 bases sitting between them.

The V call is TRBV9, the J call TRBJ1-3; tentative D call: TRBD1 (5 bases). The sequenced sample was peripheral blood mononuclear cells (PBMCs), obtained at baseline. The receptor's source is a human donor with classical Hodgkin lymphoma. The CDR3 DNA follows: TGTGCCAGCAGCGCATCTGGGGGGACTGGAAACACCATATATTTT. Translation: CASSASGGTGNTIYF. The full variable domain, its missing parts supplied by reference TRBV9 and TRBJ1-3, is DSGVTQTPKHLITATGQRVTLRCSPRSGDLSVYWYQQSLDQGLQFLIQYYNGEERAKGNILERFSAQQFPDLHSELNLSSLELGDSALYFCASSASGGTGNTIYFGEGSWLTVV.